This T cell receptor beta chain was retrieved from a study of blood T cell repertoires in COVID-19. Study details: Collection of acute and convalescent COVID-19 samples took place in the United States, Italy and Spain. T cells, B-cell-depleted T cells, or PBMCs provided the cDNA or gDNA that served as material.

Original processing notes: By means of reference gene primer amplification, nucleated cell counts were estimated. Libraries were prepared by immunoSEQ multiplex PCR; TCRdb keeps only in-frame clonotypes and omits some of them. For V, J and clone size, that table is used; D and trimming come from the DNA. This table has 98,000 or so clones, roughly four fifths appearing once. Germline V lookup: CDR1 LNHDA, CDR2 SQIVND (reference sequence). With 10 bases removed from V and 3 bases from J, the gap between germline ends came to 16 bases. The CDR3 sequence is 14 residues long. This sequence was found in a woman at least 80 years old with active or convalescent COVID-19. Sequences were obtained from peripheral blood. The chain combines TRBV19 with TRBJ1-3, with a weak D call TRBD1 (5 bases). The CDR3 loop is CATKRSGDGNTIYF. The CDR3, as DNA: TGTGCCACCAAAAGGTCGGGGGATGGAAACACCATATATTTT.